The T cell receptor (beta chain) under discussion was sequenced for a study of blood T cell repertoires in COVID-19 (dated by TCRdb to 2020 to 2021). General notes on the study: Samples from collaborators originated in the United States, Italy and Spain and spanned both the acute and convalescent phases of COVID-19. The dataset comprised deeply sampled blood TCRbeta repertoires from subjects exposed to, actively infected with, or recovered from COVID-19. The prospective study material was composed of cDNA or gDNA derived from T cells, B-cell-depleted T cells, or PBMCs. Nearly every sample came with metadata listing a de-identified subject ID, COVID-19 status, age in years and sex. The repertoires were released in a freely available public database intended as a resource for research on the immune response to SARS-CoV-2. Where available, HLA class I and class II types were taken from metadata supplied by the sample provider and were not determined by assay-based typing. Samples came from the ongoing ImmuneRACE study (first 160 participants) plus 1,254 subjects from 6 global collaborators. Broader findings and caveats from the paper: Clinical and demographic metadata were provided uncurated, with the amount varying by source and participant.

Whole blood was collected in K2EDTA tubes by collaborating institutions according to the institutions' own protocols. Collaborator samples were shipped for TCRbeta analysis as frozen whole blood, isolated PBMCs, or DNA extracted from either sample type. TCRbeta CDR3 regions were amplified from genomic DNA using the immunoSEQ Assay, a bias-controlled multiplex PCR. As for how the authors treated the data: The number of nucleated cells in each sample was estimated from the amplification of reference gene primers within the assay. Sequence reads were collapsed and filtered to measure the absolute abundance of every unique TCRbeta CDR3 rearrangement. Productive Simpson clonality was computed per sample as the square root of Simpson's diversity index over productive rearrangements. Entries here come from immuneACCESS through TCRdb and include only in-frame sequences with V and J called. Some clones fail to appear in such tables; in the studies checked, an unresolved V gene covers under half of the shortfall, and the cause of the remainder is unknown. That table gives V, J and clone size, and the DNA gave D and trimming. The sample table records roughly 75,000 clones; about four fifths of these occur just once. 25% to 30% of the sample belongs to the ten largest clones.

Of note for this clone: The specificity of this receptor is unknown. It has no much larger one-base neighbor in the sample; base qualities were not kept.

The TCR comes from a man between 70 and 80 years old with acute or convalescent COVID-19. Sequenced: peripheral blood.

The CDR3 corresponds to CSARPGDTQYF. The nucleotide sequence reads TGCAGTGCTCGGCCGGGGGATACGCAGTATTTT. This chain joins TRBV20-1 to TRBJ2-3, and the D gene may be TRBD2, 5 bases matching. The cysteine opens and the phenylalanine closes a CDR3 of 11 amino acids. Of all the DNA, just the CDR3 is kept, 33 bases in frame from base 1. V loses 5 bases of germline sequence and J loses 6 bases, and the interval between the two ends is 9 bases. The germline V gene encodes CDR1 DFQATT and CDR2 SNEGSKA (reference sequence).